The text below deals with one TCR beta chain. Its antigen remains unidentified. This sample's time point: week 23, last vaccination. Every vaccination contained 300 ug of the mutant IDH1 20-mer peptide and was paired with topical imiquimod. This sample is drawn from a study of a mutant IDH1 vaccine in newly diagnosed glioma. With 7 bases removed from V and 2 bases from J, the gap between germline ends came to 9 bases. The germline gives CDR1 ENHRY, CDR2 SYGVKD. This CDR3 is 12 amino acids long. TCRdb's copy holds only in-frame clones and misses some; the assay was immunoSEQ multiplex PCR. The sample holds approximately 37,000 clones; about 75% are singletons and the top ten take roughly 4.8%.

The input for sequencing was PBMCs, taken from a glioma patient whose treatment included an IDH1 peptide vaccine. This chain links TRBV10-3 with TRBJ2-7; no firm D call. This sequence originates from a man aged 50 or older with glioma. In DNA, the CDR3 is TGTGCCATCAAGGATCAGACCTACGAGCAGTACTTC. Translation: CAIKDQTYEQYF.